Listed below are T cell receptor beta chains from one sample, sequenced in a study of blood T cell repertoires in COVID-19. The data were produced by immunoSEQ multiplex PCR, yet TCRdb's version contains in-frame clones alone and is incomplete. The table has 100,000 to 150,000 clones, approximately 87% seen once. Sequenced sample: peripheral blood. These receptor sequences come from a man between 65 and 79 years old with active COVID-19. The CDR3 runs from the conserved cysteine through the conserved F or W. A D gene is named only where the DNA matches it firmly. A row's size may be missing; if present it is once, few, many or a size class.

V	D	J	size	DNA	CDR3
TRBV4-3	NA	TRBJ2-7	NA	TGCGCCAGCAGCCGAAAGGGGTATGCCTACGAGCAGTACTTC	CASSRKGYAYEQYF
TRBV30	TRBD2	TRBJ2-7	NA	TGTGCCTGGAGTGTACGGGTTAGCGGGAGGGCCGGGTACGAGCAGTACTTC	CAWSVRVSGRAGYEQYF
TRBV5-6	TRBD1	TRBJ2-2	NA	TGTGCCAGCAGCCGTGCTACAGGGGTTTTGCCCGGGGAGCTGTTTTTT	CASSRATGVLPGELFF
TRBV6-2/TRBV6-3	NA	TRBJ1-3	NA	TGTGCCAGCAGACCTACAGGGAAAAGCGGCCCCAGCTCTGGAAACACCATATATTTT	CASRPTGKSGPSSGNTIYF
TRBV6-2/TRBV6-3	TRBD2	TRBJ2-3	NA	TGTGCCAGCAGTCGCCTCCTAACTAGCGGGAGACCAGATACGCAGTATTTT	CASSRLLTSGRPDTQYF
TRBV7-9	NA	TRBJ1-1	NA	TGTGCCAGCAGCCCCCCGCCGGGACAAGAACGAGCTTTCTTT	CASSPPPGQERAFF
TRBV6-1	TRBD2	TRBJ2-7	few	TGTGCCAGCAGTGAAGCGCGGGGGACTAGCAGTTCCTACGAGCAGTACTTC	CASSEARGTSSSYEQYF
TRBV5-4	NA	TRBJ2-3	NA	TGTGCCAGCAGCTTGGGATTGGCCTTACGTAGCACAGATACGCAGTATTTT	CASSLGLALRSTDTQYF
TRBV7-9	TRBD2	TRBJ2-7	NA	TGTGCCAGCAGCTTTAGCGGGTTTGGGAACGAGCAGTACTTC	CASSFSGFGNEQYF
TRBV28	TRBD1	TRBJ1-3	once	TGTGCCAGCAAAGGACAGGCGACTGGAAACACCATATATTTT	CASKGQATGNTIYF
TRBV7-2	NA	TRBJ1-4	NA	TGTGCCAGCAGCTTACGGGCAGGGGAGTTCACTAATGAAAAACTGTTTTTT	CASSLRAGEFTNEKLFF
TRBV18	NA	TRBJ2-7	few	TGTGCCAGCTCACCAGCGGCGGACTCCTACGAGCAGTACTTC	CASSPAADSYEQYF
TRBV6-2/TRBV6-3	NA	TRBJ1-1	NA	TGTGCCAGCAGTCCCCGAGGGAAAGGCACTGAAGCTTTCTTT	CASSPRGKGTEAFF
TRBV3-1/TRBV3-2	TRBD2	TRBJ2-7	many	TGTGCCAGCAGCCCGCGCCCTAGGACTAGCGTCTACGAGCAGTACTTC	CASSPRPRTSVYEQYF
TRBV27	TRBD1	TRBJ1-6	NA	TGTGCCAGCCGCTACTGGACAGGGGACTCACCCCTCCACTTT	CASRYWTGDSPLHF
TRBV4-3	NA	TRBJ2-2	NA	TGCGCCAGCAGCCAAGGTTCGACGAGGACAACGAACACCGGGGAGCTGTTTTTT	CASSQGSTRTTNTGELFF
TRBV5-1	NA	TRBJ1-5	NA	TGCGCCAGCAGCTTGAATCCTTCCAATCAGCCCCAGCATTTT	CASSLNPSNQPQHF
TRBV6-5	TRBD2	TRBJ2-3	once	TGTGCCAGCATCCGGACTAGCGGGAGCGCAGATACGCAGTATTTT	CASIRTSGSADTQYF
TRBV5-1	NA	TRBJ2-5	NA	TGCGCCAGCAGAACGGGGGCGGGAGAATTTCAAGAGACCCAGTACTTC	CASRTGAGEFQETQYF
TRBV4-3	TRBD1	TRBJ1-6	NA	TGCGCCAGCAGCCAAGAGACAGGGATCTCACCCCTCCACTTT	CASSQETGISPLHF
TRBV5-1	TRBD2	TRBJ2-5	NA	TGCGCCAGCAGCCCGCGGGGACTAGAGGGGGAGACCCAGTACTTC	CASSPRGLEGETQYF
TRBV5-1	TRBD2	TRBJ2-5	once	TGCGCCAGCAGCTCTAATGGCCTAGCGGGAGGGACCCAGTACTTC	CASSSNGLAGGTQYF
TRBV11-3	TRBD1	TRBJ2-1	NA	TGTGCCAGCAGCTTAGGCAACAGGGGGCGGAATGAGCAGTTCTTC	CASSLGNRGRNEQFF
TRBV10-2	TRBD1	TRBJ1-2	NA	TGCGCCAGCAGCGTGGGACAGAAGTATGGCTACACCTTC	CASSVGQKYGYTF
TRBV19	TRBD2	TRBJ2-7	NA	TGTGCCAGTAGTATCGCGACTAGCGGGAGGTACGAGCAGTACTTC	CASSIATSGRYEQYF
TRBV3-1/TRBV3-2	NA	TRBJ2-1	NA	TGTGCCAGCAGCCAAGGCGTCGTATCCTCGGAGTTCTTC	CASSQGVVSSEFF
TRBV28	TRBD1	TRBJ1-3	NA	TGTGCCAGCAGTTTGCCGACAGGGTCTGGAAACACCATATATTTT	CASSLPTGSGNTIYF
TRBV28	NA	TRBJ2-5	once	TGTGCCAGCAGTCGGAGAAGTCAAGAGACCCAGTACTTC	CASSRRSQETQYF